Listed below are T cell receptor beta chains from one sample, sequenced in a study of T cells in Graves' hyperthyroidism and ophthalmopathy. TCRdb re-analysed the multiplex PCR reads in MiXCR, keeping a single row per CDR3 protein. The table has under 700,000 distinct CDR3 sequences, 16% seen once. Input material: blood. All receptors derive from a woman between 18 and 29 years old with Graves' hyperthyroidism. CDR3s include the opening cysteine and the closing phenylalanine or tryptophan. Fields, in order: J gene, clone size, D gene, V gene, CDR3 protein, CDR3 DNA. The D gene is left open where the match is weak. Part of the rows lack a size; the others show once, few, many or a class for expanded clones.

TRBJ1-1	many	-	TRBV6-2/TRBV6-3	CASGKSDKFIYANTEAFF	TGTGCCAGCGGAAAATCGGATAAGTTCATATACGCGAACACTGAAGCTTTCTTT
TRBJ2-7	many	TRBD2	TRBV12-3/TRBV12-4	CASSPPERGNYEQYF	TGTGCCAGCAGTCCGCCTGAGCGGGGCAACTACGAGCAGTACTTC
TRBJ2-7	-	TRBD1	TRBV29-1	CSASGNRGHTSYEQYF	TGCAGCGCCTCCGGTAACAGGGGGCACACATCCTACGAGCAGTACTTC
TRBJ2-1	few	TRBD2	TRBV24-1	CATSDPPGLAGFSYNEQFF	TGTGCCACCAGTGATCCTCCGGGACTAGCGGGATTCTCTTACAATGAGCAGTTCTTC
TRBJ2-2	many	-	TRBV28	CASSLSLREGRDTGELFF	-
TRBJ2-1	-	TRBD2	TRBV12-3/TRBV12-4	CASSPGLAGKKGTAYEQFF	TGTGCCAGCAGTCCTGGACTAGCGGGAAAGAAGGGGACAGCTTATGAGCAGTTCTTC
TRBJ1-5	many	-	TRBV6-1	CASSEQVVQPQHF	TGTGCCAGCAGTGAACAGGTTGTGCAGCCCCAGCATTTT
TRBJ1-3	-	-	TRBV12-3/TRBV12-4	CASSPERYTIYF	TGTGCCAGCAGTCCCGAGAGGTACACCATATATTTT
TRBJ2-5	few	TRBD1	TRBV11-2	CASSLVTGGPQYF	TGTGCCAGCAGCTTAGTAACAGGGGGCCCCCAGTACTTC
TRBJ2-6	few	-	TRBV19	CASSIFPDSGANVLTF	TGTGCCAGTAGTATTTTCCCGGACTCTGGGGCCAACGTCCTGACTTTC
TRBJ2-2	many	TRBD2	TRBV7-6	CASSLESGGNTGELFF	TGTGCCAGCAGCTTAGAGAGCGGGGGAAACACCGGGGAGCTGTTTTTT
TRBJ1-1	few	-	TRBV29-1	CSVDTVWGEAFF	TGCAGCGTGGACACCGTGTGGGGCGAAGCTTTCTTT
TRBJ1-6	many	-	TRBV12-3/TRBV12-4	CASRPGSYNSPLHF	TGTGCCAGCAGGCCCGGATCCTATAATTCACCCCTCCACTTT
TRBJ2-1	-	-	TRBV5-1	CASRQDVLSWNNEQFF	TGCGCCAGCAGGCAAGACGTCCTTTCTTGGAACAATGAGCAGTTCTTC
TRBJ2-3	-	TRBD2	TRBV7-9	CASTHIQGTSGPDTQYF	TGTGCCAGCACTCACATTCAAGGGACTAGCGGGCCAGATACGCAGTATTTT
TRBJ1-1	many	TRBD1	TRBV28	CASSSRDRGQAFF	TGTGCCAGCAGTTCCCGGGACAGGGGCCAAGCTTTCTTT
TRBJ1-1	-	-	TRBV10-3	CAITRGVNTEAFF	TGTGCCATCACTCGCGGGGTGAACACTGAAGCTTTCTTT
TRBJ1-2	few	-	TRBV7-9	CASSTDPAETNYGYTF	TGTGCCAGCAGCACTGACCCAGCGGAGACTAACTATGGCTACACCTTC
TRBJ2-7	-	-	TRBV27	CASSFNQVGEQYF	TGTGCCAGCAGTTTCAACCAGGTCGGCGAGCAGTACTTC
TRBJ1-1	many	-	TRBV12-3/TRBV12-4	CASSFWGLSHTEAFF	TGTGCCAGCAGTTTTTGGGGCCTAAGCCACACTGAAGCTTTCTTT
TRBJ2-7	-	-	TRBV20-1	CSARDRGETLQSEQYF	TGCAGTGCTAGAGATAGGGGGGAGACTCTCCAGAGCGAGCAGTACTTC
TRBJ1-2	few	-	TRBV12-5	CASGLGRVDYGYTF	TGTGCTAGTGGTTTGGGCAGGGTTGACTATGGCTACACCTTC
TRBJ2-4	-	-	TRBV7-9	CASSLEGGAATKNIQYF	TGTGCCAGCAGCTTAGAGGGGGGGGCGGCGACCAAAAACATTCAGTACTTC
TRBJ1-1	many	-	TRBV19	CASSNGPEAFF	TGTGCCAGTAGTAACGGCCCTGAAGCTTTCTTT
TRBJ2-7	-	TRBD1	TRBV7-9	CASSATTGQDEQCF	TGTGCCAGCAGCGCGACGACAGGGCAGGACGAGCAGTGCTTC
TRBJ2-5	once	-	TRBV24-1	CATSDFGPGAGQETQYF	TGTGCCACCAGTGATTTTGGGCCCGGGGCGGGGCAAGAGACCCAGTACTTC
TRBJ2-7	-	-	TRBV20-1	CSAREGTRSYAQYF	TGCAGTGCCCGCGAGGGGACTCGCTCCTACGCGCAGTACTTC
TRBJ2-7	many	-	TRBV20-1	CSARDGYEQYF	TGCAGTGCTAGGGACGGCTACGAGCAGTACTTC
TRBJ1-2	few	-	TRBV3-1	CASSQDLGGIVHGYTF	TGTGCCAGCAGCCAAGATCTCGGGGGGATCGTCCATGGCTACACCTTC
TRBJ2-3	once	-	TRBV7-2	CASSLAPRRDTQYF	TGTGCCAGCAGCTTAGCTCCGCGACGAGATACGCAGTATTTT
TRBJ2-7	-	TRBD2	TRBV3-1	CASSQDPGRADEQYF	TGTGCCAGCAGCCAAGACCCCGGGAGGGCCGACGAGCAGTACTTC
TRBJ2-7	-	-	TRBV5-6	CASSSAGRGPPYEQYF	TGTGCCAGCAGCAGCGCGGGACGTGGGCCCCCCTACGAGCAGTACTTC
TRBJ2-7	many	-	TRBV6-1	CASSFTGETYEQYF	TGTGCCAGCAGTTTTACCGGGGAGACCTACGAGCAGTACTTC
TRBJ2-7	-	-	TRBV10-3	CAISDPRSRQSSYEQYF	TGTGCCATCAGCGACCCCCGAAGTAGACAGAGCTCCTACGAGCAGTACTTC
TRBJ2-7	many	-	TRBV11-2	CASSPMQSSYEQYF	TGTGCCAGCAGCCCAATGCAGAGCTCCTACGAGCAGTACTTC
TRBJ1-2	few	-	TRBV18	CASSPYSPEGGYTF	TGTGCCAGCTCACCATACTCTCCCGAGGGCGGCTACACCTTC
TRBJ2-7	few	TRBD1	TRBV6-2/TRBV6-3	CASTSTGGAYEQYF	TGTGCCAGCACCTCGACAGGGGGGGCCTACGAGCAGTACTTC
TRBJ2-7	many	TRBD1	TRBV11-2	CASSLQGAYEQYF	TGTGCCAGCAGCTTACAGGGGGCCTACGAGCAGTACTTC
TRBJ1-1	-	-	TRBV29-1	CSVEEVGGRGNTEAFF	TGCAGCGTTGAAGAAGTCGGGGGAAGGGGTAACACTGAAGCTTTCTTT
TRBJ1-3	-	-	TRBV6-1	CASSLDNRNTIYF	TGTGCCAGCAGTCTGGACAATAGAAACACCATATATTTT
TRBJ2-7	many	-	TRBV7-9	CASSAPSTYEQYF	TGTGCCAGCAGCGCGCCTAGTACCTACGAGCAGTACTTC
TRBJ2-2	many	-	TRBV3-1	CASSQNTGELFF	TGTGCCAGCAGCCAAAACACCGGGGAGCTGTTTTTT
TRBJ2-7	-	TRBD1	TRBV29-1	CSVEGDRDYKQYF	TGCAGCGTTGAGGGGGACAGGGACTACAAGCAGTACTTC
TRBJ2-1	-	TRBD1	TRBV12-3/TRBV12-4	CASSPTIMGTGGNEQLF	TGTGCCAGCAGCCCTACAATCATGGGGACAGGGGGAAATGAGCAGTTATTC
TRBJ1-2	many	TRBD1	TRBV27	CASSSRDRAFGYTF	TGTGCCAGCAGTTCTCGGGACAGGGCTTTCGGCTACACCTTC
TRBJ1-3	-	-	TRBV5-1	CASSPAAGDSGNTIYF	TGCGCCAGCAGCCCGGCGGCCGGGGACTCTGGAAACACCATATATTTT
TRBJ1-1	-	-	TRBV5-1	CASSARGAEAFF	TGCGCCAGCAGCGCCCGGGGGGCTGAAGCTTTCTTT
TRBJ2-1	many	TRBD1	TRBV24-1	CATSDYSGTADEQFF	TGTGCCACCAGTGATTACTCCGGGACAGCGGATGAGCAGTTCTTC
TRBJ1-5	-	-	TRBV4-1	CASSQDWAGAEQPQHF	TGCGCCAGCAGCCAAGATTGGGCAGGGGCAGAGCAGCCCCAGCATTTT
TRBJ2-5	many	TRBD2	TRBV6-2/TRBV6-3	CASTNGLAGVETQYF	TGTGCCAGCACCAACGGACTAGCGGGAGTAGAGACCCAGTACTTC
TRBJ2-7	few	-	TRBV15	CATSRDGSYEQYF	TGTGCCACCAGCAGAGATGGGAGCTACGAGCAGTACTTC
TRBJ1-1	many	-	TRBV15	CATSRGKAVPNTEAFF	TGTGCCACCAGCAGAGGGAAGGCGGTCCCCAACACTGAAGCTTTCTTT
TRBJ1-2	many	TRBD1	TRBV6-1	CASKTRAGGGYTF	TGTGCCAGCAAGACCCGGGCAGGGGGCGGCTACACCTTC
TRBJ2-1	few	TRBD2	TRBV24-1	CATSDPPGTSRYNEQFF	TGTGCCACCAGTGATCCACCCGGGACTAGCCGTTACAATGAGCAGTTCTTC
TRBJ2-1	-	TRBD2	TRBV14	CASRQTSVPEQFF	TGTGCCAGCAGACAGACTAGCGTCCCTGAGCAGTTCTTC
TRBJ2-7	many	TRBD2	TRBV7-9	CASSFAGVEQYF	TGTGCCAGCAGCTTTGCGGGAGTCGAGCAGTACTTC
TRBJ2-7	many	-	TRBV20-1	CSATPTVVSYEQYF	TGCAGTGCTACGCCAACAGTGGTATCCTACGAGCAGTACTTC
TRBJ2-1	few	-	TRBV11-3	CASSPDREDNEQFF	TGTGCCAGCAGTCCAGACAGGGAGGACAATGAGCAGTTCTTC